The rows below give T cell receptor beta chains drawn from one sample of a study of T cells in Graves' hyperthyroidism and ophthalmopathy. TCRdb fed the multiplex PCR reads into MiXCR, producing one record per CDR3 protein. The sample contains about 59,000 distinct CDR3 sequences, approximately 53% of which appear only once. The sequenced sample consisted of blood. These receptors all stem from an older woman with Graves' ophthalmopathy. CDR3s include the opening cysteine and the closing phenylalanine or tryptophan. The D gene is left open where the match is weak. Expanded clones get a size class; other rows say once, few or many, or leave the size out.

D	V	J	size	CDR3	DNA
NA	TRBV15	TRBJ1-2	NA	CATGEGGNYGYTF	TGTGCCACCGGGGAAGGGGGGAACTATGGCTACACCTTC
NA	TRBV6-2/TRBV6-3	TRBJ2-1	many	CASRGPSNNEQFF	TGTGCCAGCAGGGGGCCCAGTAACAATGAGCAGTTCTTC
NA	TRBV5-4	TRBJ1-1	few	CASSLALSPGTEAFF	TGTGCCAGCAGCTTGGCCCTATCTCCAGGAACTGAAGCTTTCTTT
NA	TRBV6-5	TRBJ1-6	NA	CASSYMNSPLHF	TGTGCCAGCAGTTATATGAATTCACCCCTCCACTTT
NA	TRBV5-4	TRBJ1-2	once	CASSLGRVYGDYGYTF	TGTGCCAGCAGCTTGGGTAGGGTCTACGGTGACTATGGCTACACCTTC
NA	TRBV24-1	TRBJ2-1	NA	CATSARTPEQFF	TGTGCCACCAGTGCTAGGACCCCCGAGCAGTTCTTC
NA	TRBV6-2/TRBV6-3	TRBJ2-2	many	CASSYTPLRADTGELFF	TGTGCCAGCAGTTACACCCCTTTGAGGGCGGACACCGGGGAGCTGTTTTTT
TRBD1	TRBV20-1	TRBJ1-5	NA	CSASRDRGDQPQHF	TGCAGTGCTTCCAGGGACAGGGGGGATCAGCCCCAGCATTTT
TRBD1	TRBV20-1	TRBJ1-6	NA	CSAKPGPGGLNSPLHF	TGCAGTGCAAAGCCGGGACCAGGGGGGCTTAATTCACCCCTCCACTTT
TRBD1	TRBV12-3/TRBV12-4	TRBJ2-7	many	CASSLRQGAYEQYF	TGTGCCAGCAGTTTGCGACAGGGCGCGTACGAGCAGTACTTC
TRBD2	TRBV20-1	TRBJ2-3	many	CSYLGTINTDTQYF	TGCAGTTACCTCGGGACTATCAACACAGATACGCAGTATTTT
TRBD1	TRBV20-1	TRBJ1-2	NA	CSAGTGGFGYTF	TGCAGTGCCGGAACAGGGGGCTTTGGCTACACCTTC
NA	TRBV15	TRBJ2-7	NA	CATSRDVAGTYEQYF	TGTGCCACCAGCAGAGATGTCGCCGGGACCTACGAGCAGTACTTC
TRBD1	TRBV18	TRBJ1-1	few	CASSQKGQGNTEAFF	TGTGCCAGCTCACAGAAGGGACAGGGGAACACTGAAGCTTTCTTT
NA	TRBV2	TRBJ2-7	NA	CASSDRNSPYVQYF	TGTGCCAGCAGTGACCGGAACAGCCCCTACGTGCAGTACTTC
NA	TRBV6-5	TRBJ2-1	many	CASTDLEGSYNEQFF	TGTGCCAGCACCGATTTGGAGGGGTCCTACAATGAGCAGTTCTTC
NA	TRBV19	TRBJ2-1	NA	CASSIGEAYNEQFF	TGTGCCAGTAGTATAGGTGAAGCCTACAATGAGCAGTTCTTC
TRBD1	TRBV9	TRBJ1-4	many	CASSVRAQGEEKLFF	TGTGCCAGCAGCGTACGGGCACAGGGGGAAGAAAAACTGTTTTTT
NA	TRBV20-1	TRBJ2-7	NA	CSAGGSRAAYEQYF	TGCAGTGCTGGGGGGAGCAGGGCGGCTTACGAGCAGTACTTC
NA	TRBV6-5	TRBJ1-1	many	CASSSAQQSMNTEAFF	TGTGCCAGCTCGTCCGCACAGCAAAGCATGAACACTGAAGCTTTCTTT
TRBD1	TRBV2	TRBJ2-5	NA	CASRRDRVRETQYF	TGTGCCAGCAGGCGGGACAGGGTGCGAGAGACCCAGTACTTC
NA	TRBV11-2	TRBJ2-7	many	CASSFVYSRSYEQYF	TGTGCCAGCAGCTTCGTGTACAGTCGTTCCTACGAGCAGTACTTC
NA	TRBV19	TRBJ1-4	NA	CASSIKGGTNEKLFF	TGTGCCAGTAGTATCAAGGGTGGAACTAATGAAAAACTGTTTTTT
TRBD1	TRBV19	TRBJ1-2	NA	CASSEQGARYGYTF	TGTGCCAGTAGTGAGCAGGGGGCGAGGTATGGCTACACCTTC
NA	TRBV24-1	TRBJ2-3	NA	CATSDFRASGDTQYF	TGTGCCACCAGTGATTTTCGGGCAAGTGGAGATACGCAGTATTTT
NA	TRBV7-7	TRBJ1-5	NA	CASSSRSSGTETQHF	TGTGCTAGCAGCTCTAGGTCTAGCGGGACGGAGACCCAGCATTTT
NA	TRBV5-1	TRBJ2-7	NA	CASSLHHGPGEQYF	TGCGCCAGCAGTCTACATCATGGGCCGGGGGAGCAGTACTTC
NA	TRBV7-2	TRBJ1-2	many	CASSLRGILNGYTF	TGTGCCAGCAGCTTAAGGGGGATCCTTAATGGCTACACCTTC
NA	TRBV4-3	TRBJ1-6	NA	CASSQAGGGSPLHF	TGCGCCAGCAGCCAAGCAGGCGGAGGTTCACCCCTCCACTTT
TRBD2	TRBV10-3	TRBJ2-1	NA	CAISGGTSGGASNEQFF	TGTGCCATCAGTGGGGGGACTAGCGGGGGGGCATCGAATGAGCAGTTCTTC
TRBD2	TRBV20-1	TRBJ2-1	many	CSARRTSGISDEQFF	TGCAGTGCTAGGAGGACTAGCGGGATCAGCGATGAGCAGTTCTTC
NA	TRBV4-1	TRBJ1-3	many	CASSQRSGVNSGNTIYF	TGCGCCAGCAGCCAAAGATCAGGGGTTAACTCTGGAAACACCATATATTTT
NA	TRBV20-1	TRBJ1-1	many	CSARGTAGTTEAFF	TGCAGTGCTAGGGGGACGGCCGGGACCACTGAAGCTTTCTTT
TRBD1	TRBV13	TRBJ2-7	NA	CASSLPRQGPYF	TGTGCCAGCAGCTTACCGCGACAGGGACCGTACTTC
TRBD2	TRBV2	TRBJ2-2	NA	CASSEAGGGIGELLF	TGCGCCAGCAGTGAAGCGGGGGGGGGGATCGGGGAGCTGCTTTTT
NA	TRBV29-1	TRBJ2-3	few	CSVEAGSTDTQYF	TGCAGCGTTGAGGCGGGATCCACAGATACGCAGTATTTT